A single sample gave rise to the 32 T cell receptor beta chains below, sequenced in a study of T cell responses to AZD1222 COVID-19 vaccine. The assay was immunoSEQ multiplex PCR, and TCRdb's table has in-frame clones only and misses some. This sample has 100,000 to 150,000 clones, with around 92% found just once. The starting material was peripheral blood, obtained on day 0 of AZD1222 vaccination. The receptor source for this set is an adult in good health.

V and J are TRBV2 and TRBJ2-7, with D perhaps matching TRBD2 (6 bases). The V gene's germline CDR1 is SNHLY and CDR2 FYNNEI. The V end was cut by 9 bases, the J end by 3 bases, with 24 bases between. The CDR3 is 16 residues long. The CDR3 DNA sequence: TGTGCCAGGAATGAGGGCGAAACCGGGGGACTCTACGAGCAGTACTTC. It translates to CARNEGETGGLYEQYF. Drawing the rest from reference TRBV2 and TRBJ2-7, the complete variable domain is EPEVTQTPSHQVTQMGQEVILRCVPISNHLYFYWYRQILGQKVEFLVSFYNNEISEKSEIFDDQFSVERPDGSNFTLKIRSTKLEDSAMYFCARNEGETGGLYEQYFGPGTRLTVT.

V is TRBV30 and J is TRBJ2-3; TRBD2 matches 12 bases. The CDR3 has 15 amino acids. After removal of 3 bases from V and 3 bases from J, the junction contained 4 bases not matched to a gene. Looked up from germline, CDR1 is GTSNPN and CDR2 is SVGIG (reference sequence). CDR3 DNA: TGTGCCTGGAGAGGACTAGCGGGGACAACAGATACGCAGTATTTT. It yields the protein CAWRGLAGTTDTQYF.

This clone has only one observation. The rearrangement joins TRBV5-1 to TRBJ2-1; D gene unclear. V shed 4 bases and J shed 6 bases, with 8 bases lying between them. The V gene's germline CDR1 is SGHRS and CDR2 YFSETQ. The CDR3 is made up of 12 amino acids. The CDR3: CASSTTFNEQFF. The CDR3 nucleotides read TGCGCCAGCAGCACCACCTTCAATGAGCAGTTCTTC.

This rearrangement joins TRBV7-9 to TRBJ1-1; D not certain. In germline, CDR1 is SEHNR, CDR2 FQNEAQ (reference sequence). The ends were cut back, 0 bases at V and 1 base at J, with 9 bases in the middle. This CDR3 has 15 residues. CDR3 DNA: TGTGCCAGCAGCTTAGCGCTAGGGAGGAACACTGAAGCTTTCTTT. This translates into CASSLALGRNTEAFF.

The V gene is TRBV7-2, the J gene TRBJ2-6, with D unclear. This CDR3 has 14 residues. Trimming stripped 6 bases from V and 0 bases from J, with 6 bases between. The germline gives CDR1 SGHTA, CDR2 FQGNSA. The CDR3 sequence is CASRKTSGANVLTF. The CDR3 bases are TGTGCCAGCAGGAAAACCTCTGGGGCCAACGTCCTGACTTTC.

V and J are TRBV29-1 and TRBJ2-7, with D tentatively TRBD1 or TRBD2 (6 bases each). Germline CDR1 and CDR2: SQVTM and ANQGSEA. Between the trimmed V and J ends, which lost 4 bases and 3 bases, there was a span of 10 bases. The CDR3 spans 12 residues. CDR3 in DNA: TGCAGCGTTGTGGGGGGACACTACGAGCAGTACTTC. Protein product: CSVVGGHYEQYF.

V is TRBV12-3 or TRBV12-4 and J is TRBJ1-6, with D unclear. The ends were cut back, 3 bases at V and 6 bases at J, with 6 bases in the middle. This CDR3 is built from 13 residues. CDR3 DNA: TGTGCCAGCAGTTTGCAGGTTAATTCACCCCTCCACTTT. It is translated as CASSLQVNSPLHF.

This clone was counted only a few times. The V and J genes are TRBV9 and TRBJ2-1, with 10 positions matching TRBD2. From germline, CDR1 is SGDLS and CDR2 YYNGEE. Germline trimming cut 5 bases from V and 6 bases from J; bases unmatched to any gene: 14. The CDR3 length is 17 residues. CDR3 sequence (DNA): TGTGCCAGCAGTCCCCGGTTAGCGGGGGGACTAACCAATGAGCAGTTCTTC. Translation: CASSPRLAGGLTNEQFF.

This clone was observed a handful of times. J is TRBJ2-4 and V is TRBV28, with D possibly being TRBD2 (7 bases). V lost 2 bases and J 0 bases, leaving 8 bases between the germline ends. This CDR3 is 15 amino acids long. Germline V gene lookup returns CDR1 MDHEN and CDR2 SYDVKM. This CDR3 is CASSLRGGAKNIQYF. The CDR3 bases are TGTGCCAGCAGTTTAAGGGGGGGAGCCAAAAACATTCAGTACTTC.

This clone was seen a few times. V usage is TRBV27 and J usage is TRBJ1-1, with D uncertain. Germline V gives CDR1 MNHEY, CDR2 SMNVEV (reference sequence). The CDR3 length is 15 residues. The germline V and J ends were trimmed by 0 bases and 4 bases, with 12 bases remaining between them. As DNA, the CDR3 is TGTGCCAGCAGTTTATCGATCGGGTCGGGCACTGAAGCTTTCTTT. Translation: CASSLSIGSGTEAFF.

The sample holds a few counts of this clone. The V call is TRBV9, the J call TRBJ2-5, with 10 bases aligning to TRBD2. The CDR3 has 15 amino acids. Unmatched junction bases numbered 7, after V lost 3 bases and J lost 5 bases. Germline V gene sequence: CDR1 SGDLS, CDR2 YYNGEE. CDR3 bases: TGTGCCAGCAGCGCCCGGAGCGGGGGGGAGGAGACCCAGTACTTC. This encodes CASSARSGGEETQYF.

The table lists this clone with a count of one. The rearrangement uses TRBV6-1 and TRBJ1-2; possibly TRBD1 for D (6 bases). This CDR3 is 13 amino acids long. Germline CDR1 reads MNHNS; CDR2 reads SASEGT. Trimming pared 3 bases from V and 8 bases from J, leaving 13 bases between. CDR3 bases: TGTGCCAGCAGTGATACGGGGGGGCGAGGCTACACCTTC. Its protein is CASSDTGGRGYTF.

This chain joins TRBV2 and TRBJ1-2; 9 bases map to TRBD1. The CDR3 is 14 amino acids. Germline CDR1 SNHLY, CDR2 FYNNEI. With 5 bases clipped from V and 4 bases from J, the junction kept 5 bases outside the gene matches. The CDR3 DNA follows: TGTGCCAGCAGTTTCCGGGGACAGGGCTATGGCTACACCTTC. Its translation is CASSFRGQGYGYTF.

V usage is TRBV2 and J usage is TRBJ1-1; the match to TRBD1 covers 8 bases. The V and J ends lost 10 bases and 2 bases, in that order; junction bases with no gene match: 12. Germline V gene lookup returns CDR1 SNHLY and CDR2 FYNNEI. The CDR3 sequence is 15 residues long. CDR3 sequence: CATRPGGFGNTEAFF. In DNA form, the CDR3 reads TGTGCCACCCGGCCAGGGGGCTTTGGAAACACTGAAGCTTTCTTT.

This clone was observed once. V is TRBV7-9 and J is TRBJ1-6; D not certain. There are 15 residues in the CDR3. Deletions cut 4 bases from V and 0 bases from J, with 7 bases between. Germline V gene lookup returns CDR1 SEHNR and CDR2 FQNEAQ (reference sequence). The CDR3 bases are TGTGCCAGCAGCTCGGGGAGCTCCTATAATTCACCCCTCCACTTT. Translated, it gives CASSSGSSYNSPLHF.

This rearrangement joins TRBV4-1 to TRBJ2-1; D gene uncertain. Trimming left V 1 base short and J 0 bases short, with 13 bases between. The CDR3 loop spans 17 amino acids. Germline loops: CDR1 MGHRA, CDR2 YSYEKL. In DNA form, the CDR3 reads TGCGCCAGCAGCCAAGGACCAGGCGCTAGCTCCTACAATGAGCAGTTCTTC. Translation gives CASSQGPGASSYNEQFF.

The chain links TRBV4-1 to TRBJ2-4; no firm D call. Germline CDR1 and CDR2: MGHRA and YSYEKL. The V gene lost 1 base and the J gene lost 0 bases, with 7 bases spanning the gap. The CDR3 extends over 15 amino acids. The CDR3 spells CASSQVGLAKNIQYF. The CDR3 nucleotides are TGCGCCAGCAGCCAAGTAGGCCTAGCCAAAAACATTCAGTACTTC.

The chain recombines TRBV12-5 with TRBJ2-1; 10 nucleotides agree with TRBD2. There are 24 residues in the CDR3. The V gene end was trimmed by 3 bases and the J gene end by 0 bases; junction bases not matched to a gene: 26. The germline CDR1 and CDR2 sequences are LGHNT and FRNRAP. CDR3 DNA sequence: TGTGCTAGTGGTTTTAGTACGGGTTCTCAAGCGGGGGGGAGTTATCCACTCTCCTACAATGAGCAGTTCTTC. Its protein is CASGFSTGSQAGGSYPLSYNEQFF.

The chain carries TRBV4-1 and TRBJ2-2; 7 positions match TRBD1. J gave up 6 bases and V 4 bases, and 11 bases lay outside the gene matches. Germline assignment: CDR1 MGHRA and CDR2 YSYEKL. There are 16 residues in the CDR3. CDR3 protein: CASSLGPDRESGELFF. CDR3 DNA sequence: TGCGCCAGCAGCCTCGGACCAGACAGGGAGTCCGGGGAGCTGTTTTTT.

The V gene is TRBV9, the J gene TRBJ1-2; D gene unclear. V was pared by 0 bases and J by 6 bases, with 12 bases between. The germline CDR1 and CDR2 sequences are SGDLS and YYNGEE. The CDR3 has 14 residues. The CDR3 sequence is CASSVGLDGDGYTF. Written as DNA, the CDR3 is TGTGCCAGCAGCGTAGGTCTCGACGGAGATGGCTACACCTTC.

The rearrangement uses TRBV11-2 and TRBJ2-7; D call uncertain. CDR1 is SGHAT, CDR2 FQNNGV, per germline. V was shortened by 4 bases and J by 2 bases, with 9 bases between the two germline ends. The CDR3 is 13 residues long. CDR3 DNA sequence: TGTGCCAGCAGCTCGACCGGACCCTACGAGCAGTACTTC. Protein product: CASSSTGPYEQYF. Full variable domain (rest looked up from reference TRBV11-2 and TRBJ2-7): EAGVAQSPRYKIIEKRQSVAFWCNPISGHATLYWYQQILGQGPKLLIQFQNNGVVDDSQLPKDRFSAERLKGVDSTLKIQPAKLEDSAVYLCASSSTGPYEQYFGPGTRLTVT.

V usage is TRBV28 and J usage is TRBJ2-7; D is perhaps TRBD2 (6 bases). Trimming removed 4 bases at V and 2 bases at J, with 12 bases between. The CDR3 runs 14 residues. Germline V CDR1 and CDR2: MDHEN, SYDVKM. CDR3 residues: CASSSGVGAYEQYF. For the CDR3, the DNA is TGTGCCAGCAGTTCGGGGGTCGGGGCCTACGAGCAGTACTTC.

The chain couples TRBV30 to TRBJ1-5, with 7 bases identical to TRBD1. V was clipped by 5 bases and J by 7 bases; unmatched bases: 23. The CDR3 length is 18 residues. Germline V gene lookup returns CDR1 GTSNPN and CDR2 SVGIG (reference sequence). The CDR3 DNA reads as TGTGCCTGGTCCCCGGCCTTAACAGGGGCTCTAGCATGGCAGCCCCAGCATTTT. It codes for CAWSPALTGALAWQPQHF.

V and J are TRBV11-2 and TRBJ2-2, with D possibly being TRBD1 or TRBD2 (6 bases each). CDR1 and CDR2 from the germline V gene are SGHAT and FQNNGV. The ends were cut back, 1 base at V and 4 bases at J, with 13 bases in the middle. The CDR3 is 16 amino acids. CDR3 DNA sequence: TGTGCCAGCAGCTTAGTGGGGGGCGCAACCACCGGGGAGCTGTTTTTT. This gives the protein CASSLVGGATTGELFF. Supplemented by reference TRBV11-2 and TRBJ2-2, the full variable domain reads EAGVAQSPRYKIIEKRQSVAFWCNPISGHATLYWYQQILGQGPKLLIQFQNNGVVDDSQLPKDRFSAERLKGVDSTLKIQPAKLEDSAVYLCASSLVGGATTGELFFGEGSRLTVL.

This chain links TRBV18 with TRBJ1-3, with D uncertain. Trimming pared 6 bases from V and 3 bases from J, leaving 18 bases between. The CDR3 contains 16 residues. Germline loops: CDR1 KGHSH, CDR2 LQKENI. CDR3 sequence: CASSSSIAVSGNTIYF. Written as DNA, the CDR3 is TGTGCCAGCTCTTCGTCAATTGCAGTGAGTGGAAACACCATATATTTT. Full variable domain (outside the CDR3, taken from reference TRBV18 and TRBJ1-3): NAGVMQNPRHLVRRRGQEARLRCSPMKGHSHVYWYRQLPEEGLKFMVYLQKENIIDESGMPKERFSAEFPKEGPSILRIQQVVRGDSAAYFCASSSSIAVSGNTIYFGEGSWLTVV.

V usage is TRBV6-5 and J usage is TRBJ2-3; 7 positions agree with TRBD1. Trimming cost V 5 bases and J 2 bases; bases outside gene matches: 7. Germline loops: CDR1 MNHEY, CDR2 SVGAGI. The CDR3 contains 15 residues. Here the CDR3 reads CASSKSGQHTDTQYF. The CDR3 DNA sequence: TGTGCCAGCAGTAAATCGGGACAGCACACAGATACGCAGTATTTT.

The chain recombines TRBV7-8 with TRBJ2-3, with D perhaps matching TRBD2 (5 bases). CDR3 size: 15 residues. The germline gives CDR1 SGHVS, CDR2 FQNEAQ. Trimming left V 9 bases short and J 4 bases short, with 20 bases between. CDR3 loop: CASKELVGGSDTQYF. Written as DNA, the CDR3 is TGTGCCAGTAAAGAACTAGTAGGTGGTTCAGATACGCAGTATTTT.

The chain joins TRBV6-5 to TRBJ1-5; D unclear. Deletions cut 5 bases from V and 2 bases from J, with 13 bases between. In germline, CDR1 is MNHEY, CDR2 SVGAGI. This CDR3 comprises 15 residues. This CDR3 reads CASSPQLSGNQPQHF. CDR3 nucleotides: TGTGCCAGCAGTCCTCAGTTGTCCGGCAATCAGCCCCAGCATTTT.

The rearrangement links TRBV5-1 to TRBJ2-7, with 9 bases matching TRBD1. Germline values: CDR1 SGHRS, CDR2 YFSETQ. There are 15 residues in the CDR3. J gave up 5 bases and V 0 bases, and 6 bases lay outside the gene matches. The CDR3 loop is CASSLAATGGDEQYF. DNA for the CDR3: TGCGCCAGCAGCTTGGCCGCTACAGGGGGCGACGAGCAGTACTTC.

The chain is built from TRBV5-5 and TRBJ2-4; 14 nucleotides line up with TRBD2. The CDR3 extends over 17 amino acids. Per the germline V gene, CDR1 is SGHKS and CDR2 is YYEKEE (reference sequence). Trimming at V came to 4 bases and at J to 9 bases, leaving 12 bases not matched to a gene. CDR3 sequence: CASSIRLAGGQGAIQYF. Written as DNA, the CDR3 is TGTGCCAGCAGCATCAGACTAGCGGGAGGGCAGGGGGCCATTCAGTACTTC.

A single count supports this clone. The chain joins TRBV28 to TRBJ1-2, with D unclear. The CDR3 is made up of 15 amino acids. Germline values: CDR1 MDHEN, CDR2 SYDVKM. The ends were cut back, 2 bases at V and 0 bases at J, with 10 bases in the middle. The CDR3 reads CASSLIWTANYGYTF. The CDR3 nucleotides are TGTGCCAGCAGTTTAATCTGGACGGCTAACTATGGCTACACCTTC.

The CDR3 loop is CASSRDRDYGYTF. The DNA of the CDR3 is TGTGCCAGCAGCCGCGACAGGGACTATGGCTACACCTTC. The chain joins TRBV6-5 to TRBJ1-2, with 7 bases matching TRBD1. J lost 3 bases, V lost 6 bases, and 4 bases had no gene match. Germline assignment: CDR1 MNHEY and CDR2 SVGAGI. The CDR3 sequence is 13 residues long.